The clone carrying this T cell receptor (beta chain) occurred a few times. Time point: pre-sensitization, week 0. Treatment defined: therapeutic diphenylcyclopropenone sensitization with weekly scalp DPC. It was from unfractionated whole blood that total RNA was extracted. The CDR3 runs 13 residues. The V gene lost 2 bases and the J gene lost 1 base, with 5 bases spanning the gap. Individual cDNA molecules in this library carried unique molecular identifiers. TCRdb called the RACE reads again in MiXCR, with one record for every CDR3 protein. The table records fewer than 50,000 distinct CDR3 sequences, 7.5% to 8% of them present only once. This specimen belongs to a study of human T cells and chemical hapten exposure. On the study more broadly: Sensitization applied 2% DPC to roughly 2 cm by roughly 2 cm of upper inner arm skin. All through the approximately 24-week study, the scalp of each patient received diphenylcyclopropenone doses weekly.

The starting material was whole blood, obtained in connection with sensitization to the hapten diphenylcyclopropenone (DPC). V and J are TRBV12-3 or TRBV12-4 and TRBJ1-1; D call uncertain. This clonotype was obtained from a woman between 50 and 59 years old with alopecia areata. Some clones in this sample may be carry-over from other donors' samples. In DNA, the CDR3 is TGTGCCAGCAGTTTATTTCAGAACACTGAAGCTTTCTTT. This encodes CASSLFQNTEAFF.